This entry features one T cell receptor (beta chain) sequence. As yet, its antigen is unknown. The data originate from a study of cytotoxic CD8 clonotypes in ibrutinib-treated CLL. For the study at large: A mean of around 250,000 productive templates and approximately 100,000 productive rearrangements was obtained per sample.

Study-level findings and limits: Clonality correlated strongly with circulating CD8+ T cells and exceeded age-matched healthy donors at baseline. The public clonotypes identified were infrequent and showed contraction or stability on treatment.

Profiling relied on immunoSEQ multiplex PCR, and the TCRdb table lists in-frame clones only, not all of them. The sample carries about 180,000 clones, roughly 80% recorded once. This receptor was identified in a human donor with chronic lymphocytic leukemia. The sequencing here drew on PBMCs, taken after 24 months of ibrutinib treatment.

The CDR3 bases are TGTGCCAGCAGCATAGACAGGGGAGCGTTGAAGACCCAGTACTTC. This sequence encodes CASSIDRGALKTQYF. V and J are TRBV5-8 and TRBJ2-5; TRBD1 matches at 8 bases. The length of the CDR3 is 15 residues. J was trimmed by 6 bases and V by 4 bases; bases with no gene match: 11. The germline gives CDR1 SGHTS, CDR2 YDEGEE.